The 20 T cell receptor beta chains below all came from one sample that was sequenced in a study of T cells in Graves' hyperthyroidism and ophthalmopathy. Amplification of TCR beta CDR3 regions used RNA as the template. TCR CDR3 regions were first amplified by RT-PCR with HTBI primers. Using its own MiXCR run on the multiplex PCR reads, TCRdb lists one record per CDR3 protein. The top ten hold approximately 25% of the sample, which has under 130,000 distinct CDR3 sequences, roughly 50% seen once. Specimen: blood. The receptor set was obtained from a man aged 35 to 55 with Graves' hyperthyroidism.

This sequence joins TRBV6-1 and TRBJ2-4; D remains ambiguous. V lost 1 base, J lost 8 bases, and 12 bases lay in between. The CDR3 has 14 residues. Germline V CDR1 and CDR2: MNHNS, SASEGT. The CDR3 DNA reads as TGTGCCAGCAGTGAAGTTCCGACCGGCCACATTCAGTACTTC. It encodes CASSEVPTGHIQYF.

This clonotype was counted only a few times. CDR3 in DNA: TGTGCCGGGACAGGGGACTCCTACGAGCAGTACTTC. Translation: CAGTGDSYEQYF. The chain has TRBV30 and TRBJ2-7, with 10 bases matching TRBD1. Trimming took 8 bases from V and 0 from J; bases not matched to a gene: 1. The length of the CDR3 is 12 residues. Germline V lookup: CDR1 GTSNPN, CDR2 SVGIG (reference sequence).

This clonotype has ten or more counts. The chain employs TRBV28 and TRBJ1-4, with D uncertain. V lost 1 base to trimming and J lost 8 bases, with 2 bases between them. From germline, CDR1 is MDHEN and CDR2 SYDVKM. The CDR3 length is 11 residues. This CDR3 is CASSLYEKLFF. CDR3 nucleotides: TGTGCCAGCAGTTTATACGAAAAACTGTTTTTT.

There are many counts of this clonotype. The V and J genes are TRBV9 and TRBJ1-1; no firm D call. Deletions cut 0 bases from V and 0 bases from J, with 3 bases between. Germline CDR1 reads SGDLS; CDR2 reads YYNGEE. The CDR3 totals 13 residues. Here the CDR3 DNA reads TGTGCCAGCAGCGTAGTGGTGAACACTGAAGCTTTCTTT. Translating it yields CASSVVVNTEAFF.

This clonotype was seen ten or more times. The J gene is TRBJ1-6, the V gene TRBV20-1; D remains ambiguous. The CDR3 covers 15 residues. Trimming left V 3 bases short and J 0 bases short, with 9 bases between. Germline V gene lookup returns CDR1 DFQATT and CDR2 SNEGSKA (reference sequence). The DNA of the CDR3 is TGCAGTGCTAGGTCTGGTTACTCCTATAATTCACCCCTCCACTTT. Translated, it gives CSARSGYSYNSPLHF.

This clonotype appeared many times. The CDR3 loop is CSARSGVSYGYTF. The CDR3 nucleotides read TGCAGTGCTAGATCGGGGGTATCCTATGGCTACACCTTC. This chain links TRBV20-1 with TRBJ1-2, with a tentative D call TRBD1 (5 bases). V was pared by 2 bases and J by 4 bases, with 11 bases between. This CDR3 region has 13 residues. Looked up from germline, CDR1 is DFQATT and CDR2 is SNEGSKA (reference sequence).

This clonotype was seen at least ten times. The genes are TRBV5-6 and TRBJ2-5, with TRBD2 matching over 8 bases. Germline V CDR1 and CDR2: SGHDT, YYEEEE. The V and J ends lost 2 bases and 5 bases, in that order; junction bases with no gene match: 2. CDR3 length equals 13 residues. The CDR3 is CASSLSSGETQYF. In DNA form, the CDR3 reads TGTGCCAGCAGCTTATCTAGCGGGGAGACCCAGTACTTC.

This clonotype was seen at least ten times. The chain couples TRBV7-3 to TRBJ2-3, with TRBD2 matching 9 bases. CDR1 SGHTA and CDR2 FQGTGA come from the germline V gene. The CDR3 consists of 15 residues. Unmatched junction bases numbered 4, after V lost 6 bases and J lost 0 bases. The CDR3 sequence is CASSHSGGSTDTQYF. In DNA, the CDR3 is TGTGCCAGCAGTCACAGCGGGGGGAGCACAGATACGCAGTATTTT.

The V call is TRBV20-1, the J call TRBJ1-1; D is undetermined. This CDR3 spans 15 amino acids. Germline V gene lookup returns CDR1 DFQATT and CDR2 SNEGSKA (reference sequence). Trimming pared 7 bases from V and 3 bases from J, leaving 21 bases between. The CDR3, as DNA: TGCAGTGGTAGCACACACCGGGCCTTGGACACTGAAGCTTTCTTT. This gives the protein CSGSTHRALDTEAFF.

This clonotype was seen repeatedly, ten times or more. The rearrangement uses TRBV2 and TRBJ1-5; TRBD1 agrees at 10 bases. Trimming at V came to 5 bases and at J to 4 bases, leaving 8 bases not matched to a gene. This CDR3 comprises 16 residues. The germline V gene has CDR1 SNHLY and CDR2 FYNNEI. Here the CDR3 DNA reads TGTGCCAGCAGTCCTGGGACAGGGGCCTGGAATCAGCCCCAGCATTTT. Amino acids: CASSPGTGAWNQPQHF.

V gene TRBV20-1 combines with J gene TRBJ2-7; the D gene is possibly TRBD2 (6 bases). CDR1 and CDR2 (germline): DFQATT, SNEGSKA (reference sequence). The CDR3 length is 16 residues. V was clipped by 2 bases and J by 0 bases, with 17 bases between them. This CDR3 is CSARPGLAQSSYEQYF. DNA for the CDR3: TGCAGTGCTAGACCGGGACTGGCGCAAAGCTCCTACGAGCAGTACTTC.

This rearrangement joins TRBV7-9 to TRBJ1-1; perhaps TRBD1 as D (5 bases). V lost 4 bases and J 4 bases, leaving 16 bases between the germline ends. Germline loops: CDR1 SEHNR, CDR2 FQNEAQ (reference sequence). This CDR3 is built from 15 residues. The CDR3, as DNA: TGTGCCAGCAGCTCATTATCCGGGACGGGCACTGAAGCTTTCTTT. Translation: CASSSLSGTGTEAFF.

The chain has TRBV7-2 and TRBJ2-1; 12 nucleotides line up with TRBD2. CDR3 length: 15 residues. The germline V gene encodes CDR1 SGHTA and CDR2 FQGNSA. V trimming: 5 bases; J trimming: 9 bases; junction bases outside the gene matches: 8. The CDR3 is CASSLPTSGSREQFF. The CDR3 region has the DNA TGTGCCAGCAGCCTACCGACTAGCGGGAGTCGTGAGCAGTTCTTC.

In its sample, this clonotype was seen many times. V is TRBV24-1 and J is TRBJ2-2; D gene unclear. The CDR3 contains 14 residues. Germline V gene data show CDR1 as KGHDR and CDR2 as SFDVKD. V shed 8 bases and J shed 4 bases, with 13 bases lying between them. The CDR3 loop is CATNGDEGTGELFF. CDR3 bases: TGTGCCACCAATGGAGATGAAGGCACCGGGGAGCTGTTTTTT.

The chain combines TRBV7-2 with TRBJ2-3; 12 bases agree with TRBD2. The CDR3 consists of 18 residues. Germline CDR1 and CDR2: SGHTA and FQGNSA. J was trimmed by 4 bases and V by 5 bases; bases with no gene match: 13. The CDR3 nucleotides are TGTGCCAGCAGCCTACCGACTAGCGGGAGTAGTTTGTCAGATACGCAGTATTTT. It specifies CASSLPTSGSSLSDTQYF.

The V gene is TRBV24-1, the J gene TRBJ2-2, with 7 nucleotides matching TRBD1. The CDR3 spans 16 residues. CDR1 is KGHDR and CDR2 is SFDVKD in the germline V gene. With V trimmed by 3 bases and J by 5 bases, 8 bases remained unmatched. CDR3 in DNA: TGTGCCACCAGTGATACACGGACAGGCGGAACCGGGGAGCTGTTTTTT. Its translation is CATSDTRTGGTGELFF.

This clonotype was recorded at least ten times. CDR3 loop: CASSTSVGRGSYEQYF. In DNA form, the CDR3 reads TGTGCCAGCAGTACCAGCGTGGGGCGCGGGTCCTACGAGCAGTACTTC. The chain employs TRBV11-3 and TRBJ2-7, with D tentatively TRBD1 or TRBD2 (5 bases each). From germline, CDR1 is SGHNT and CDR2 YENEEA. The V and J ends lost 6 bases and 1 base respectively, with 19 bases between them. The CDR3 is 16 amino acids.

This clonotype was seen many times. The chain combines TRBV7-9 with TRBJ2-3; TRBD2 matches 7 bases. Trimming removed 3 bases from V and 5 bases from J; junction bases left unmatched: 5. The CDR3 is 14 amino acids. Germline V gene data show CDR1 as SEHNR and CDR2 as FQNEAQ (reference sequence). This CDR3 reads CASSFTAGLDTQYF. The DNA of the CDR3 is TGTGCCAGCAGCTTTACAGCGGGGTTAGATACGCAGTATTTT. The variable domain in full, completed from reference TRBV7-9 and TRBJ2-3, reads DTGVSQNPRHKITKRGQNVTFRCDPISEHNRLYWYRQTLGQGPEFLTYFQNEAQLEKSRLLSDRFSAERPKGSFSTLEIQRTEQGDSAMYLCASSFTAGLDTQYFGPGTRLTVL.

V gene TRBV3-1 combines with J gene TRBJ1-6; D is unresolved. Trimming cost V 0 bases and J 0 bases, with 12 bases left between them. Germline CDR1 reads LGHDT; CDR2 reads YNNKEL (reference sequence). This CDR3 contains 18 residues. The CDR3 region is CASSQEGGTSSYNSPLHF. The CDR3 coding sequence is TGTGCCAGCAGCCAAGAAGGCGGAACCAGCTCCTATAATTCACCCCTCCACTTT.

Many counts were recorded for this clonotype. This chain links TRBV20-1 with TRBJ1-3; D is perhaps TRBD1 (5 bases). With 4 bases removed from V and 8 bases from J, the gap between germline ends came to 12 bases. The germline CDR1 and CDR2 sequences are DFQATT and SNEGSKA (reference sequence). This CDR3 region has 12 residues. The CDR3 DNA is TGCAGTGCTAACCGGGACGCCCACACCATATATTTT. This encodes CSANRDAHTIYF.